The clone carrying this T cell receptor (beta chain) was counted between two and nine times. The target antigen is unknown. This sample is part of a study of vaccination and CD4 T cells after COVID-19. The CDR3 has 16 residues. The trim removed 4 bases at V and 2 bases at J, leaving 8 bases unmatched. Germline CDR1 is MNHEY and CDR2 is SVGAGI. The treatment was: roughly ten-day PBMC culture with coronavirus spike peptide pools or control peptides (ViraFEST assay). Sequencing of the DNA from cultured CD4+ T cells was carried out with the Oncomine TCR Beta short-read assay. Each CDR3 protein gets one entry after TCRdb re-called the PCR reads with MiXCR. The repertoire holds 20,000 or so distinct CDR3 sequences, with 50% to 60% as singletons.

This chain links TRBV6-5 with TRBJ1-5, with 7 bases identical to TRBD1. The input for sequencing was CD4+ T cells from blood, cultured in vitro, taken after SARS-CoV-2 vaccination. This sequence originates from a human donor who had recovered from COVID-19. CDR3 coding DNA: TGTGCCAGCAGTTCCATGACAGGGAGCGGCAATCAGCCCCAGCATTTT. Its protein product is CASSSMTGSGNQPQHF.